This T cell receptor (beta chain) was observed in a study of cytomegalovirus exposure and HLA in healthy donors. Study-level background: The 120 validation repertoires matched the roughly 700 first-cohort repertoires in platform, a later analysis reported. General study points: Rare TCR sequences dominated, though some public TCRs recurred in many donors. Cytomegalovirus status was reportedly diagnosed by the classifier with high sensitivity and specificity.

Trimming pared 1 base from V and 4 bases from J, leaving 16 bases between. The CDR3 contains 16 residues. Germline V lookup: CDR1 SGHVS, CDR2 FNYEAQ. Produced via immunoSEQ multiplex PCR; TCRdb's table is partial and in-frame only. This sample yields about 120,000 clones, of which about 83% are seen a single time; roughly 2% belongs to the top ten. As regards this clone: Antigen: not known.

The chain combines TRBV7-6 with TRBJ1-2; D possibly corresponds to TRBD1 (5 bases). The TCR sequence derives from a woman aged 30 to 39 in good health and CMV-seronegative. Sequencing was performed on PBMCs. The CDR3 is CASSLGGGLKGYGYTF. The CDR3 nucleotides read TGTGCCAGCAGCTTAGGGGGGGGACTTAAGGGCTATGGCTACACCTTC.